This T cell receptor (beta chain) emerged from a study of blood T cell repertoires in COVID-19. On the study more broadly: PBMCs, B-cell-depleted T cells, or T cells provided the cDNA or gDNA that made up the material.

The length of the CDR3 is 15 residues. Between the trimmed V and J ends, which lost 0 bases and 6 bases, there was a span of 13 bases. Germline V CDR1 and CDR2: SGDLS, YYNGEE. Sequencing was performed with immunoSEQ multiplex PCR; in TCRdb, only in-frame clones are kept and a portion is missing. The sample carries around 200,000 clones, 86% recorded once. This clonotype was sampled from a woman aged 25 to 39 who had been exposed to COVID-19. The chain has TRBV9 and TRBJ1-5; maybe TRBD1 (5 bases). Sequences were obtained from PBMCs or T cells enriched from blood (not recorded which). The CDR3 sequence is CASSVERQGIQPQHF. Here the CDR3 DNA reads TGTGCCAGCAGCGTAGAGAGGCAGGGTATTCAGCCCCAGCATTTT.